This T cell receptor (beta chain) came from a study of cytomegalovirus exposure and HLA in healthy donors. General study findings and limits: Investigators reported 150 to 200 TCR beta chains as tied to cytomegalovirus. Most TCR sequences were rare, but some public TCRs occurred in many donors.

This CDR3 is built from 17 residues. Per germline, CDR1 GTSNPN and CDR2 SVGIG (reference sequence). The trim removed 1 base at V and 9 bases at J, leaving 15 bases unmatched. It was the approximately 130-subject validation cohort, separate from the approximately 620-subject first cohort, to which the donors belonged. Clones were read by immunoSEQ multiplex PCR, and TCRdb kept only the in-frame ones, dropping some. The sample comprises about 200,000 clones, 80% to 85% of which are singletons, and around 1.2% rests with the top ten. Remarks on this clone: The antigen is unknown.

Sequenced sample: PBMCs. The receptor's source is a woman aged 25-40 years in good health and CMV-seronegative. J is TRBJ2-7 and V is TRBV30; 13 bases align to TRBD2. The CDR3 nucleotides are TGTGCCTGGAGTGCCCCTCCGGGACTAGCGGGGCAAGAGGGGCAGTACTTC. Protein sequence: CAWSAPPGLAGQEGQYF.